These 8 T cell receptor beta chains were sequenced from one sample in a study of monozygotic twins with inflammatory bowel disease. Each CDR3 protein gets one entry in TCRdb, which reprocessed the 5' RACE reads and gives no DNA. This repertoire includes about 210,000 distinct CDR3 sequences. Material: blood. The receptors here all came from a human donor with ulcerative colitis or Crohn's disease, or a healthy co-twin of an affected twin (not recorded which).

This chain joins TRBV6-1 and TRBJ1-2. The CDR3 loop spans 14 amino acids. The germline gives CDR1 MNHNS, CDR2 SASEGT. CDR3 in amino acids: CASSGNPPRDGYTF.

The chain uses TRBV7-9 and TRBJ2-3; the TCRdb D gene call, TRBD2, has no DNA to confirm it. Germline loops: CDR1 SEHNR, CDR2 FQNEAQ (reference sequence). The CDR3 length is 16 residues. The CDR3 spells CASSSLGAGEADTQYF.

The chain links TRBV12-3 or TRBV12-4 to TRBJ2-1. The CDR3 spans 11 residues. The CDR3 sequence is CASSFYNEQFF.

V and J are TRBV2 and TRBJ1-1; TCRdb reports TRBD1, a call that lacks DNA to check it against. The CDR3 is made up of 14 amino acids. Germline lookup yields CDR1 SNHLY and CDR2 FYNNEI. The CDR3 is CASSGTGWGTEAFF.

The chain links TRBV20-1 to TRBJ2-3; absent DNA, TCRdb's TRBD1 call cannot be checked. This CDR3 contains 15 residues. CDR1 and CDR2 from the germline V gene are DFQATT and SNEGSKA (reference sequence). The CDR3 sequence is CSARLYRGRTDTQYF.

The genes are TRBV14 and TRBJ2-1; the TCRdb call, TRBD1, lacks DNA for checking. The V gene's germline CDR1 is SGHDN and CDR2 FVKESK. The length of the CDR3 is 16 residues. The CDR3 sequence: CASSTRTGRVYNEQFF.

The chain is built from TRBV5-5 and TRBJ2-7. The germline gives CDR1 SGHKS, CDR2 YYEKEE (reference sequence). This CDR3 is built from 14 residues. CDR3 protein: CASSFEDVDYEQYF. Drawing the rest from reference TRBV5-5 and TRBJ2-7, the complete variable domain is DAGVTQSPTHLIKTRGQQVTLRCSPISGHKSVSWYQQVLGQGPQFIFQYYEKEERGRGNFPDRFSARQFPNYSSELNVNALLLGDSALYLCASSFEDVDYEQYFGPGTRLTVT.

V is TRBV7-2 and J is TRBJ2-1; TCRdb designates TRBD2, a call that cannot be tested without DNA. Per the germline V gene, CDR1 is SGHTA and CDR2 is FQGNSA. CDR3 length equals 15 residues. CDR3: CASSSSGSGIHEQFF.